This TCR beta chain was sequenced for a study of cytomegalovirus exposure and HLA in healthy donors (dated by TCRdb to about 2017). As for the study more broadly: An earlier analysis of roughly 630 of the donors reported more than 250 Gb of sequence data and more than 90 million unique TCR beta sequences from about 180 million T cells. HLA typing covered class I and class II loci at four-digit resolution. A later genetic analysis took genome-wide SNP genotypes for 398 of the 666 donors and used that subset as a discovery cohort. Of the approximately 400 genotyped donors, about 80% fell in the genetic ancestry cluster associated with self-reported Caucasian donors. To predict cytomegalovirus infection status, the study brought together high-throughput TCR immunosequencing, statistical association of individual TCRs with disease status, and machine learning. Among some 400 genotyped donors of the cohort, an average of roughly 240,000 unique TCR beta nucleotide sequences were sequenced per donor, roughly 20% of them non-productive. An earlier analysis of 587 of the donors used high-throughput TCR beta sequencing to judge whether each TCR beta V gene segment behaved as functional or pseudogenic. Donor age, sex, ethnicity and CMV serostatus were compiled alongside the repertoire data. The study used immunosequencing to profile the T cell repertoires of under 700 subjects and linked those repertoires to cytomegalovirus serostatus. All discovery cohort repertoires had been generated on a single sequencing platform. Typing coverage differed by locus: A, B, C, DRB1 and DQB1 were typed in about 620-640 donors, DQA1 in 522, DPA1 in 600 to 610, and DPB1 in 450 to 480. Rather than using new phenotypic data, the later analysis identified candidate immune exposures from TCR beta sequences and from how often those sequences occurred across donors. In a later analysis, previously published TCR beta repertoires from 550 to 750 donors were re-analyzed and high-resolution HLA genotyping was added so that TCR occurrence patterns could be studied. The study was designed to test whether signatures of past pathogen exposure could be identified by cataloging public T cell receptors. A separate validation cohort of about 110 different subjects was used in addition to the approximately 670-subject first cohort. Four to six DR-DQ haplotypes were handled as single units for association and clustering, since linkage in the cohort was strong. An early release covering approximately 600 HLA-typed donors comprised roughly 300 gigabases of sequencing data and approximately 85 million unique TCR sequences.

Libraries were constructed by the immunoSEQ multiplex PCR assay. The multiplex PCR relied on a mix of 60 forward primers for TCR Vbeta segments and 13 reverse primers for TCR Jbeta segments. The CDR3 region of rearranged TCR beta genes was amplified from genomic DNA with a multiplex PCR assay. The Illumina HiSeq System was used to sequence the amplified TCR beta libraries as 87-base-pair reads. As for how the authors treated the data: In a later analysis, tens of millions of unique TCR beta chains were counted across the approximately 670 repertoires, and around 10 million of these chains were shared by at least two donors. Raw reads were error-corrected and collapsed into unique sequences by a nearest-neighbor algorithm in which closely related sequences were merged to remove PCR and sequencing errors. Alignment of CDR3 sequences to IMGT reference sequences was used to assign V, D and J gene segments. For a sequence to be retained, a match of at least six nucleotides to both a V gene segment and a J gene segment was required. Rearrangements were called productive when the CDR3 lacked stop codons and stayed in frame with V and J; all others were non-productive. Following IMGT convention, CDR3 was defined as the stretch from the second conserved V-encoded cysteine up to the conserved J-encoded phenylalanine. The earlier analysis of about 640 of the donors excluded any sequence lacking an unambiguous match to a single V gene segment. An earlier analysis of 587 of the donors classified V segments as functional when productive rearrangements were above 56.7% and as segregating when the standard deviation between donors was above 5%. A statistical classification framework was developed to diagnose cytomegalovirus status using the catalog of TCR beta chain sequences. V and J gene assignment, in a later analysis, came from comparing TCR nucleotide sequences with IMGT/GENE-DB human TR gene sequences. Using the TCRdist pipeline, a later analysis assigned CDR3 sequences along with most-parsimonious VDJ recombination scenarios. In a later analysis, every TCR beta chain was defined by the combination of its CDR3 amino acid sequence and its V-gene family, and reads without a unique V-gene family were dropped. As a way to deal with suspected cross-contamination and a sequencing artifact, a later analysis dropped roughly 620 nucleotide sequences that were highly shared and had low generation probability. In a later analysis, a clonal expansion index for each public chain was calculated from normalized within-repertoire ranks of inferred template counts. In a later analysis, generation probabilities were computed with a VDJ recombination model fitted to out-of-frame rearrangements, and the resulting probabilities were checked against IGoR. Hypergeometric tests were used in a later analysis to score TCR-TCR, TCR-HLA and TCR-CMV co-occurrence, with a repertoire-size bias correction applied to the TCR pairs. False discovery rates were estimated in a later analysis by permuting HLA or CMV assignments 20 times. In a later analysis, co-occurring TCRs were grouped using DBSCAN, and TCRdist sequence similarity was added for clustering within HLA-allele-positive subsets. Repertoires with fewer than 30,000 or more than 120,000 public chains were left out of co-occurrence clustering, as were a few repertoires with anomalous nucleotide sharing. In its TCRdb copy, this immuneACCESS table keeps in-frame sequences only and misses some clones. Where compared with another copy, unresolved V genes explain less than half of these, and the others have no known cause. V, J and clone size derive from that table, while D and trimming were established from the DNA sequence. This sample holds around 150,000 clones; around 72% were observed only once. 2.1% of the sample is taken by the ten largest.

Findings and caveats that apply to the study as a whole: A few of the identified cytomegalovirus-associated TCR beta chains were confirmed in vitro to be specific for cytomegalovirus antigens. The cohort was sequenced for TCR beta chains only, and without alpha or paired-chain data the features that could be detected were limited. In a later analysis, the rate of TCR association differed among HLA loci, with DRB1 alleles having the most associated TCRs and HLA-C alleles having the fewest. The only immune exposure information available for the cohort was CMV serostatus. In both the original and validation cohorts, the classifier was reported to diagnose cytomegalovirus status with high specificity and sensitivity. At a false discovery rate of 0.05, a later analysis linked 16,951 TCR beta sequences to specific HLA alleles. Correlated functional status among segregating V segments might reflect linkage disequilibrium, but an unknown experimental factor could not be ruled out. Most CMV-associated TCR beta chains appeared to be HLA-restricted in a later analysis, and the HLA associations seemed to be driven largely by CMV exposure. The study gave a list of under 200 TCR beta chains associated with cytomegalovirus. A later analysis reported that several top co-occurrence clusters appeared linked to parvovirus B19, influenza, CMV and Epstein-Barr virus. In an earlier analysis of 587 of the donors, most TCR beta V segments appeared in productive rearrangements about 87% or about 30% of the time, broadly matching IMGT annotations. A later analysis found that HLA-associated TCR beta chains were more clonally expanded and had lower generation probabilities than equally common non-associated chains. V-gene and J-gene trimming of TCR beta chains was associated with a missense DCLRE1C variant in a later genetic analysis, and the association was replicated in an independent cohort. HLA typing was unavailable for some donors at each locus, so association tests used only the typed subset. Some IMGT-functional V segments, including TRBV6-2 and TRBV6-3, could not be told apart with the 87-base-pair reads, so those segments were excluded. Assigning TCR associations to individual alleles was difficult when HLA alleles, especially DR and DQ, strongly co-occurred. Because counts were too low, some 17 rarely observed V segments, including chromosome 9 orphons, were excluded from the earlier analysis of several hundred of the donors. The presence/absence analyses assumed that sequencing depth was roughly uniform across donors, and that assumption may not be true. The authors suggested that the approach could potentially be generalized to other disease states and immunological phenotypes. Compared with the roughly 720-donor mean, donors in an Asian-associated ancestry cluster had fewer N-insertions in productive TCRs, according to a later genetic analysis. Most TCR sequences were observed very rarely across donors, whereas some public TCRs were present in many individuals. A cluster of highly shared sequence variants was judged likely to represent a technical artifact of the sequencing pipeline. A further reported finding was that TCR beta sequences accurately predicted the HLA-A and HLA-B alleles for most subjects in the first cohort.

The cohort comprised some 730 healthy bone marrow donors. Cohort members were all nominally healthy when sampled, although unrecorded immune exposures were likely present. The donor was CMV seronegative and was included in the group of over 300 seronegative cohort members. A peripheral blood sample was provided by each donor, and peripheral blood mononuclear cells were used for TCR beta sequencing. Genomic DNA extraction from the blood cell samples was performed with the Qiagen DNeasy Blood Extraction Kit. Notes on this clone: The antigen it recognizes is unknown. No qualities accompany the bases; no much larger clone lies one base away.

V and J are trimmed by 11 bases and 2 bases, and the gene matches miss 7 bases of the junction. The CDR3 goes from the cysteine to the phenylalanine over 13 residues. Kept here is only the CDR3 DNA, which spans 39 bases and is read in frame from base 1. CDR1 is given as MNHEY and CDR2 as SMNVEV, both from the germline V gene (reference sequence). The source of this sequence is a middle-aged man in good health and CMV-seronegative. The chain employs TRBV27 and TRBJ2-7, and 9 bases in between align with TRBD1. Sequenced sample: PBMCs. The sequenced DNA: TGTGCCTCCTCCGGGACAGGGCCCTACGAGCAGTACTTC. Its product reads: CASSGTGPYEQYF.